This record concerns one T cell receptor (beta chain) sequence. The antigen is unknown. This CDR3 spans 15 amino acids. Germline V gene data show CDR1 as LNHDA and CDR2 as SQIVND (reference sequence). V shed 4 bases and J shed 3 bases, with 14 bases lying between them. These data are taken from a study of cytomegalovirus exposure and HLA in healthy donors. Study conclusions and caveats: TCR beta sequences reportedly predicted the HLA-A and HLA-B alleles of most subjects accurately. A link between a missense DCLRE1C variant and TCR beta V- and J-gene trimming emerged from a later analysis.

PCR was performed using 60 Vbeta and 13 Jbeta primers. The data were produced by immunoSEQ multiplex PCR, yet TCRdb's version contains in-frame clones alone and is incomplete. Seen here are about 140,000 clones, approximately 65% observed once, and the top ten hold 5.5% to 7%. The V and J genes are TRBV19 and TRBJ2-3; a weak D match, TRBD1 (6 bases). The specimen was PBMCs. The receptor was isolated from a woman aged 60-75 years in good health and CMV-seronegative. CDR3 protein: CASSKGRGGTDTQYF. CDR3 nucleotides: TGTGCCAGTAGTAAGGGCAGGGGCGGGACAGATACGCAGTATTTT.